These T cell receptor beta chains were read from a single sample in a study of OX40 agonist ivuxolimab in advanced cancers. Data came from immunoSEQ multiplex PCR; TCRdb stores just in-frame clones and leaves some out. Of roughly 70,000 clones listed, around 83% are singletons. Here the sequenced sample was CD4+ or CD8+ T cells sorted from blood, taken in a trial of the OX40 agonist ivuxolimab. These receptors originate from an adult with an advanced solid tumor such as melanoma, head and neck, liver or kidney cancer. Both conserved end residues are trimmed from each CDR3.

J: TRBJ2-3; length: 13; V: TRBV2; CDR3: ASSQTSGSTDTQY
J: TRBJ1-1; length: 13; V: TRBV6-5; CDR3: ASSSPTIANTEAF
J: TRBJ2-1; length: 14; V: TRBV4-1; CDR3: ASSQDTGLAGNEQF
J: TRBJ2-3; length: 15; V: TRBV5-1; CDR3: ASSFGLAGGASDTQY
J: TRBJ2-1; length: 15; V: TRBV5-7; CDR3: ASSFRLLRGLINEQF
J: TRBJ2-7; length: 13; V: TRBV4-3; CDR3: ASSQVPGGIYEQY
J: TRBJ1-2; length: 11; V: TRBV2; CDR3: ASSTGGNYGYT
J: TRBJ1-4; length: 14; V: TRBV19; CDR3: ASSRQREGGGEKLF
J: TRBJ1-6; length: 14; V: TRBV5-4; CDR3: ASSQDLGGSGSPLH
J: TRBJ2-1; length: 11; V: TRBV2; CDR3: ASSSEGRNEQF